The 19 T cell receptor beta chains reported below all come from one sample, sequenced in a study of cytomegalovirus exposure and HLA in healthy donors. The PCR used 60 Vbeta and 13 Jbeta primers. Data came from immunoSEQ multiplex PCR; TCRdb stores just in-frame clones and leaves some out. Of 150,000 to 250,000 clones listed, over 65% are singletons. The sequenced material came from PBMCs. The receptors shown here come from a boy between 2 and 10 years old in good health and CMV-seronegative.

The genes are TRBV9 and TRBJ2-1, with 14 bases identical to TRBD2. The V segment lost 0 bases and the J segment 9 bases; nucleotides outside the gene matches: 2. Germline CDR1 is SGDLS and CDR2 is YYNGEE. The length of the CDR3 is 15 residues. The CDR3 DNA follows: TGTGCCAGCAGCGTAGGGACTAGCGGGGGGACTGAGCAGTTCTTC. It encodes CASSVGTSGGTEQFF.

The chain combines TRBV7-2 with TRBJ1-6; D might be TRBD1 (5 bases). The CDR3 covers 15 residues. Germline V gene lookup returns CDR1 SGHTA and CDR2 FQGNSA. Trimming left V 4 bases short and J 3 bases short, with 10 bases between. DNA of the CDR3: TGTGCCAGCAGCTCCCGACAGATCTATAATTCACCCCTCCACTTT. Its protein is CASSSRQIYNSPLHF. Complete variable domain (other parts from reference TRBV7-2 and TRBJ1-6): GAGVSQSPSNKVTEKGKDVELRCDPISGHTALYWYRQSLGQGLEFLIYFQGNSAPDKSGLPSDRFSAERTGGSVSTLTIQRTQQEDSAVYLCASSSRQIYNSPLHFGNGTRLTVT.

This clone was observed once. This sequence joins TRBV6-6 and TRBJ2-5, with 9 bases fitting TRBD2. The closer fit of TRBJ2-7 to the DNA end suggests the J call may be wrong. This CDR3 has 16 amino acids. CDR1 and CDR2 (germline): MNHNY, SVGAGI (reference sequence). The CDR3 is CASSSTAGGTRYEQYF. The DNA of the CDR3 is TGTGCCAGCAGTTCCACGGCGGGGGGGACTCGGTACGAGCAGTACTTC.

This rearrangement joins TRBV4-3 to TRBJ2-2; TRBD1 matches 9 bases. The CDR3 length is 16 residues. From germline, CDR1 is LGHNA and CDR2 YSLEER. J lost 4 bases, V lost 4 bases, and 7 bases had no gene match. CDR3 sequence: CASSRNDRGVTGELFF. In DNA form, the CDR3 reads TGCGCCAGCAGCCGCAACGACAGGGGGGTCACCGGGGAGCTGTTTTTT.

CDR3 residues: CASSQDPVEGGIYTF. The CDR3 region has the DNA TGCGCCAGCAGCCAAGATCCGGTAGAGGGAGGGATATACACCTTC. The genes are TRBV4-3 and TRBJ1-2; D gene unclear. Germline V gene data show CDR1 as LGHNA and CDR2 as YSLEER. The CDR3 covers 15 residues. Deletions cut 0 bases from V and 11 bases from J, with 19 bases between.

This rearrangement joins TRBV30 to TRBJ2-1, with 8 bases identical to TRBD2. CDR1 is GTSNPN and CDR2 is SVGIG in the germline V gene (reference sequence). V was pared by 0 bases and J by 6 bases, with 4 bases of the junction left unmatched. This CDR3 is 14 amino acids long. The CDR3 nucleotides are TGTGCCTGGAGTGTACCGGGGGGGGCCAATGAGCAGTTCTTC. It translates to CAWSVPGGANEQFF.

CDR3 nucleotide sequence: TGTGCCAGCAGCGGGGCCAGGGGTAACACTGAAGCTTTCTTT. This sequence encodes CASSGARGNTEAFF. The V and J genes are TRBV9 and TRBJ1-1; TRBD1 might be the D (6 bases). The CDR3 runs 14 residues. The V end was cut by 3 bases, the J end by 2 bases, with 11 bases between. The germline V gene encodes CDR1 SGDLS and CDR2 YYNGEE.

The chain links TRBV9 to TRBJ2-5; tentative D call: TRBD2 (6 bases). CDR3 size: 14 residues. The germline V and J ends were trimmed by 0 bases and 6 bases, with 12 bases remaining between them. Germline assignment: CDR1 SGDLS and CDR2 YYNGEE. The CDR3 loop reads CASSVDAGGKTQYF. The CDR3 DNA reads as TGTGCCAGCAGCGTAGATGCCGGCGGGAAGACCCAGTACTTC.

This chain uses TRBV5-5 with TRBJ2-3, with 7 bases aligning to TRBD1. CDR1 is SGHKS, CDR2 YYEKEE, per germline (reference sequence). The CDR3 has 16 amino acids. J was trimmed by 0 bases and V by 2 bases; bases with no gene match: 6. The CDR3 region has the DNA TGTGCCAGCAGCTTATACAGGGGATCTAGCACAGATACGCAGTATTTT. It specifies CASSLYRGSSTDTQYF.

The V gene is TRBV15, the J gene TRBJ2-3; possibly TRBD2 for D (6 bases). Per the germline V gene, CDR1 is LNHNV and CDR2 is YYDKDF (reference sequence). V lost 3 bases and J 0 bases, leaving 13 bases between the germline ends. The CDR3 length is 16 residues. The CDR3: CATSSSLALSTDTQYF. The CDR3 region has the DNA TGTGCCACCAGCAGTTCACTAGCATTAAGCACAGATACGCAGTATTTT.

This chain uses TRBV7-9 with TRBJ1-3, with D tentatively TRBD1 (5 bases). Germline V gives CDR1 SEHNR, CDR2 FQNEAQ (reference sequence). The V gene lost 6 bases and the J gene lost 0 bases, with 15 bases spanning the gap. The CDR3 has 16 amino acids. The CDR3 loop is CASSPLGGDSGNTIYF. For the CDR3, the DNA is TGTGCCAGCAGTCCGTTGGGGGGGGACTCTGGAAACACCATATATTTT.

The chain couples TRBV28 to TRBJ2-7, with TRBD1 matching 8 bases. V gave up 6 bases and J gave up 8 bases; unmatched junction bases: 6. The CDR3 sequence is 12 residues long. Germline V CDR1 and CDR2: MDHEN, SYDVKM. The CDR3 loop reads CASRTGVLKQYF. The DNA for the CDR3 is TGTGCCAGCAGGACAGGGGTTTTGAAGCAGTACTTC.

This chain joins TRBV10-2 and TRBJ2-3; weak D call: TRBD2 (6 bases). Trimming stripped 6 bases from V and 4 bases from J, with 11 bases between. Germline V gives CDR1 WSHSY, CDR2 SAAADI. The CDR3 length is 13 residues. This chain's CDR3 is CASRMAGPDTQYF. Written as DNA, the CDR3 is TGCGCCAGCAGGATGGCGGGGCCAGATACGCAGTATTTT.

This chain joins TRBV11-2 and TRBJ1-5; maybe TRBD1 (6 bases). The CDR3 spans 15 residues. Germline CDR1 SGHAT, CDR2 FQNNGV. Trimming removed 5 bases at V and 4 bases at J, with 15 bases between. The CDR3 bases are TGTGCCAGCAGCCCGCGGACAGACGGGAATCAGCCCCAGCATTTT. This translates into CASSPRTDGNQPQHF.

The V gene is TRBV6-5, the J gene TRBJ2-3; the D is unclear. V dropped 1 base and J dropped 4 bases, with 6 bases sitting between them. Germline lookup yields CDR1 MNHEY and CDR2 SVGAGI. This CDR3 is built from 13 residues. The CDR3: CASSYLRADTQYF. In DNA form, the CDR3 reads TGTGCCAGCAGTTACTTACGGGCAGATACGCAGTATTTT.

The V gene is TRBV19, the J gene TRBJ2-3; 9 positions match TRBD2. Germline V lookup: CDR1 LNHDA, CDR2 SQIVND (reference sequence). The CDR3 sequence is 16 residues long. The V gene end was trimmed by 3 bases and the J gene end by 3 bases; junction bases not matched to a gene: 7. CDR3 bases: TGTGCCAGTAGTATTCGAGGCGGGGGGGGGACAGATACGCAGTATTTT. Its protein is CASSIRGGGGTDTQYF.

The chain has TRBV7-9 and TRBJ1-2; D gene unclear. CDR3 length: 15 amino acids. Germline-derived CDR1 and CDR2 are SEHNR and FQNEAQ (reference sequence). V was clipped by 5 bases and J by 6 bases, with 19 bases between them. The CDR3: CASSPEARPSDGYTF. The CDR3 nucleotides are TGTGCCAGCAGCCCCGAAGCCAGGCCCAGTGATGGCTACACCTTC.

The gene calls are TRBV6-5 and TRBJ1-6, with a tentative D call TRBD1 (6 bases). From germline, CDR1 is MNHEY and CDR2 SVGAGI. Deletions cut 4 bases from V and 7 bases from J, with 11 bases between. This CDR3 has 14 residues. The CDR3 here is CASSSYDRNSPLHF. CDR3 DNA sequence: TGTGCCAGCAGTTCTTACGACAGGAATTCACCCCTCCACTTT.

This chain links TRBV7-2 with TRBJ2-5; D is perhaps TRBD1 (6 bases). The J call may be faulty, since TRBJ2-7 better matches the DNA end. Germline-derived CDR1 and CDR2 are SGHTA and FQGNSA. CDR3 size: 15 residues. The CDR3 here is CASAPLSQGALEQYF. The CDR3 DNA sequence: TGTGCCAGCGCCCCTCTATCACAGGGAGCCCTCGAGCAGTACTTC.